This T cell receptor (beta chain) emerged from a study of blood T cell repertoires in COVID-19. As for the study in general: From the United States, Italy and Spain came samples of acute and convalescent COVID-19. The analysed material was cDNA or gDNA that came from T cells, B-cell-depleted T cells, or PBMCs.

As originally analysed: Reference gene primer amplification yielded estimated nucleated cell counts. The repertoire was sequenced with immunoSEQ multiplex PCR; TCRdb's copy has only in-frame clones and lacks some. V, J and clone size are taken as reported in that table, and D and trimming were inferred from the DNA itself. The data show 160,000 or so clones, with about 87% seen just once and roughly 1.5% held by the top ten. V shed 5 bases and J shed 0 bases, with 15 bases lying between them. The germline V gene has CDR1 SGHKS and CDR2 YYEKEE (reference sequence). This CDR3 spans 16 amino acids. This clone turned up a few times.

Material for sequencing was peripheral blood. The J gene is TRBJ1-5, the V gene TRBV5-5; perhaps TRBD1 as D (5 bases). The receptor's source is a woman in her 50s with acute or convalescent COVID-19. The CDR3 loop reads CASSPRRGVSNQPQHF. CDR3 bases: TGTGCCAGCAGTCCGAGGCGGGGGGTTAGCAATCAGCCCCAGCATTTT.